Below, one T cell receptor (beta chain) is given with its context. The antigen remains undetermined. The data belong to a study of cytomegalovirus exposure and HLA in healthy donors. Study as a whole: Early released data comprised about 85 million unique TCRs from HLA-typed donors. Study-wide points: There were reportedly fewer N-insertions in an Asian-associated ancestry cluster than the approximately 700-donor mean, in a later analysis. CMV serostatus was the only recorded immune exposure for donors.

Primers for the PCR totalled 60 Vbeta and 13 Jbeta. Profiled with immunoSEQ multiplex PCR; TCRdb holds only in-frame clones, not every one. The sample holds about 110,000 clones, approximately 81% seen once. Sequenced material: PBMCs. This clonotype originated in a young man in good health and CMV-seronegative.

The CDR3 bases are TGTGCCAGCAGCAGGGGACTAGCGGCCTACGAGCAGTACTTC. This translates into CASSRGLAAYEQYF. V is TRBV9 and J is TRBJ2-7; 11 bases agree with TRBD2. The CDR3 is 14 residues long. CDR1 and CDR2 from the germline V gene are SGDLS and YYNGEE. The ends lost 4 bases at V and 2 bases at J; junction bases unmatched: 2.